Listed here is a single TCR beta chain. This record belongs to a study of blood T cell repertoires in COVID-19. Study details: Acute and convalescent COVID-19 samples came from the United States, Italy and Spain. T cells, B-cell-depleted T cells, or PBMCs provided the cDNA or gDNA that served as material.

The V end was cut by 9 bases, the J end by 1 base, with 19 bases between. Per germline, CDR1 SGHRS and CDR2 YFSETQ. There are 15 residues in the CDR3. Authors' methods: Cell counts per sample came from amplifying reference gene primers. Method: immunoSEQ multiplex PCR; TCRdb's copy keeps in-frame clones and lacks some. That table furnishes V, J and clone size, whereas the DNA furnished D and trimming. Among 200,000 to 250,000 clones, less than 90% were seen once, and the ten largest hold under 2.5%. The receptor was derived from a middle-aged man with active or convalescent COVID-19. V is TRBV5-1 and J is TRBJ1-1, with D tentatively TRBD1 (5 bases). The sample was peripheral blood. DNA of the CDR3: TGCGCCACCTCATCTCTCCCAACAGGGAACACTGAAGCTTTCTTT. The encoded protein is CATSSLPTGNTEAFF. Full variable domain (rest looked up from reference TRBV5-1 and TRBJ1-1): KAGVTQTPRYLIKTRGQQVTLSCSPISGHRSVSWYQQTPGQGLQFLFEYFSETQRNKGNFPGRFSGRQFSNSRSEMNVSTLELGDSALYLCATSSLPTGNTEAFFGQGTRLTVV.